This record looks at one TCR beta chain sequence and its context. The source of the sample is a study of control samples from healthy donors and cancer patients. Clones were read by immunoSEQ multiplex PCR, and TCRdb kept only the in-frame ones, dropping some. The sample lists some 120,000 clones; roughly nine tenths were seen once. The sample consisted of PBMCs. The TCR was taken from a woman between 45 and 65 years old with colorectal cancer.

DNA of the CDR3: TGTGCCAGCAGACGTGGGACGGACGAGCAGTACTTC. It encodes CASRRGTDEQYF. This chain uses TRBV11-1 with TRBJ2-7; D tentatively fits TRBD1 or TRBD2 (5 bases each). The CDR3 loop spans 12 amino acids. The germline V gene has CDR1 SGHAT and CDR2 FQDESV (reference sequence). The V and J ends lost 6 bases and 5 bases respectively, with 11 bases between them.